These T cell receptor beta chains were read from a single sample in a study of T-cell reconstitution after alpha-beta-depleted transplantation in children. MiXCR, run by TCRdb on the PCR reads, gives a single entry per CDR3 protein. The table has approximately 490,000 distinct CDR3 sequences, around 12% seen once; the top ten hold around 6%. The sequences come from PBMCs from the stem cell graft donor, collected from the stem cell graft. The receptors originated from a human donor who donated a stem cell graft to a child with combined immunodeficiency. Each CDR3 is given with its conserved first and last residue. Fields, in order: clone size, V gene, J gene, D gene, CDR3 length, CDR3 DNA, CDR3 protein. The D gene is left open where the match is weak. A row's size may be missing; if present it is once, few, many or a size class.

>few|TRBV20-1|TRBJ2-5|NA|12
TGCAGTGCTAGCTGGGAGCGAGAGACCCAGTACTTC
CSASWERETQYF
>many|TRBV20-1|TRBJ2-7|NA|17
TGCAGTGCTAGAGATGCGCGTCTGGAGTGGAGCTCCTACGAGCAGTACTTC
CSARDARLEWSSYEQYF
>NA|TRBV6-2/TRBV6-3|TRBJ2-5|NA|14
TGTGCCAGCAGTCCGGTGGACGTTTCGGAGACCCAGTACTTC
CASSPVDVSETQYF
>NA|TRBV27|TRBJ2-7|NA|12
TGTGCCAGCAGCCCAGTTAAGGACGAGCAGTACTTC
CASSPVKDEQYF
>many|TRBV12-3/TRBV12-4|TRBJ2-5|NA|12
TGTGCCAGCAGTTTCACACAAGAGACCCAGTACTTC
CASSFTQETQYF
>few|TRBV18|TRBJ2-2|NA|16
TGTGCCAGCTCACCACTGCGGGGGCCGGACACCGGGGAGCTGTTTTTT
CASSPLRGPDTGELFF
>few|TRBV6-1|TRBJ2-3|NA|13
TGTGCCAGCAGTCTCGGGATTCCAGATACGCAGTATTTT
CASSLGIPDTQYF
>NA|TRBV20-1|TRBJ2-1|TRBD2|17
TGCAGTGCGGGACGGACTAGCGGGATTAGCTCCTACAATGAGCAGTTCTTC
CSAGRTSGISSYNEQFF
>few|TRBV4-1|TRBJ2-1|TRBD1|15
TGCGCCAGCAGCCAAGATGGGACAGGGGGAGGTGAGCAGTTCTTC
CASSQDGTGGGEQFF
>few|TRBV12-3/TRBV12-4|TRBJ1-6|NA|15
TGTGCCAGCAGTCAGGGCCGACGGGGAGGATCACCCCTCCACTTT
CASSQGRRGGSPLHF
>NA|TRBV5-1|TRBJ2-3|TRBD2|17
TGCGCCAGCAGCTCGGGACTAGCGGGGGTATACTCAGATACGCAGTATTTT
CASSSGLAGVYSDTQYF
>many|TRBV20-1|TRBJ2-3|NA|16
TGCAGTGCTAGAGTCATCCCCGTAACGGGCCCGGATACGCAGTATTTT
CSARVIPVTGPDTQYF
>NA|TRBV6-2/TRBV6-3|TRBJ2-5|TRBD1|14
TGTGCCAGCAACCGGGGACAGGGCCGGGAGACCCAGTACTTC
CASNRGQGRETQYF
>many|TRBV25-1|TRBJ1-5|TRBD1|12
TGTGCCAGCGGACAGGGTGATCAGCCCCAGCATTTT
CASGQGDQPQHF
>many|TRBV5-1|TRBJ2-2|NA|15
TGCGCCAGCAGCTTGTTCTCGGGAGACACCGGGGAGCTGTTTTTT
CASSLFSGDTGELFF
>few|TRBV6-1|TRBJ2-4|TRBD1|17
TGTGCCAGCAGCCCCGACAGGCTCAGGGGGATTGGAAACATTCAGTACTTC
CASSPDRLRGIGNIQYF
>NA|TRBV20-1|TRBJ2-1|TRBD2|16
TGCAGTGCTAGAGATCCGGCTAGCGGGGCTTACAATGAGCAGTTCTTC
CSARDPASGAYNEQFF
>few|TRBV9|TRBJ2-6|NA|16
TGTGCCAGCAGCGTCACGGCCGGCTCTGGGGCCAACGTCCTGACTTTC
CASSVTAGSGANVLTF
>few|TRBV6-2/TRBV6-3|TRBJ2-7|NA|12
TGTGCCAGCAGTTACTCGACTGGGGAGCAGTACTTC
CASSYSTGEQYF
>NA|TRBV30|TRBJ2-7|NA|10
TGTGCCTGGAGTGCGGAGGGCTTACACTTC
CAWSAEGLHF
>few|TRBV2|TRBJ1-2|NA|13
TGTGCCAGCAGTGAATCAGGATACTATGGCTACACCTTC
CASSESGYYGYTF
>many|TRBV29-1|TRBJ1-1|NA|12
TGCAGCGTTGCTGTCCTGAACACTGAAGCTTTCTTT
CSVAVLNTEAFF
>NA|TRBV9|TRBJ2-6|TRBD1|15
TGTGCCAGCAGCGAGACAGGGTCTGGGGCCAACGTCCTGACTTTC
CASSETGSGANVLTF
>many|TRBV24-1|TRBJ2-5|NA|14
TGTGCCACCAGTGATCTTGAGGGCTCGGAGACCCAGTACTTC
CATSDLEGSETQYF
>NA|TRBV7-8|TRBJ2-3|NA|14
TGTGCCAGCAGCTTAGCTCGACTGATGGATACGCAGTATTTT
CASSLARLMDTQYF
>many|TRBV19|TRBJ2-7|NA|13
TGTGCCAGTAGTATAGGATCGGGCTACGAGCAGTACTTC
CASSIGSGYEQYF
>few|TRBV3-1|TRBJ2-7|TRBD1|17
TGTGCCAGCAGCCAAGCAGGGACAGGGGTACCCTCCTACGAGCAGTACTTC
CASSQAGTGVPSYEQYF
>few|TRBV6-2/TRBV6-3|TRBJ2-7|TRBD1|15
TGTGCCAGCAGGCTACTGGGACAGCCTACCTACGAGCAGTACTTC
CASRLLGQPTYEQYF
>many|TRBV6-5|TRBJ1-5|NA|16
TGTGCCAGCAGTTACGGTGGGACGGGGGGCCAGCAGCCCCAGCATTTT
CASSYGGTGGQQPQHF
>NA|TRBV29-1|TRBJ1-2|NA|16
TGCAGCGTTGAGCTACGCCAGGCCCCTCTACACTATGGCTACACCTTC
CSVELRQAPLHYGYTF
>few|TRBV7-2|TRBJ2-7|NA|15
TGTGCCAGCAGCTTCGGCAGGGTTGGGGCGTACGAGCAGTACTTC
CASSFGRVGAYEQYF
>many|TRBV20-1|TRBJ2-1|NA|13
TGCAGTGCCGAGGATGGTGAAGGCAATGAGCAGTTCTTC
CSAEDGEGNEQFF
>once|TRBV3-1|TRBJ2-5|NA|15
TGTGCCAGCAGCCAAGGGTTCCTAGGTAGAGAGACCCAGTACTTC
CASSQGFLGRETQYF
>many|TRBV10-3|TRBJ2-1|NA|12
TGTGCCGTGTTAGCGGATTACAATGAGCAGTTCTTC
CAVLADYNEQFF
>few|TRBV4-3|TRBJ1-6|NA|13
TGCGCCAGCAGCCGGACGGTAAATTCACCCCTCCACTTT
CASSRTVNSPLHF
>many|TRBV4-3|TRBJ2-3|TRBD2|19
TGCGCCAGCAGCCATTCCGGGACTAGCGGCGGAGTTAGCACAGATACGCAGTATTTT
CASSHSGTSGGVSTDTQYF
>NA|TRBV20-1|TRBJ2-1|NA|20
TGCAGTGCTAGAGATCGTCGGAGCGGGACACCCTCACTCTCCTACAATGAGCAGTTCTTC
CSARDRRSGTPSLSYNEQFF
>many|TRBV29-1|TRBJ2-1|NA|12
TGCAGCATCCTGCCCGGGGCAAATGAGCAGTTCTTC
CSILPGANEQFF
>many|TRBV27|TRBJ1-5|NA|15
TGTGCCAGCAGTTTTGGGCAGGATAGCAATCAGCCCCAGCATTTT
CASSFGQDSNQPQHF
>NA|TRBV4-2|TRBJ2-2|TRBD2|17
TGTGCCAGCAGCCAAGTGGTTGGCGGGGGGGGAACCGGGGAGCTGTTTTTT
CASSQVVGGGGTGELFF
>NA|TRBV10-2|TRBJ1-1|NA|14
TGCGCCAGCAGTGAGTCGACATTTGAGGTTGGAGCTTTCTTT
CASSESTFEVGAFF
>NA|TRBV12-3/TRBV12-4|TRBJ1-2|NA|13
TGTGCCAGCAGTTTCGGGGCCGTGTATGGCTACACCTTC
CASSFGAVYGYTF
>NA|TRBV7-9|TRBJ1-2|NA|13
TGTGCCAGCGCCATGGGGCAGGCCGATGGCTACACCTTC
CASAMGQADGYTF
>few|TRBV24-1|TRBJ2-1|NA|14
TGTGCCACCAGTACCGAAGGGGGATACAATGAGCAGTTCTTC
CATSTEGGYNEQFF
>NA|TRBV14|TRBJ2-3|NA|13
TGTGCCAGCAGCCAAGGGAGTTACGATACGCAGTATTTT
CASSQGSYDTQYF
>few|TRBV5-1|TRBJ1-1|NA|15
TGCGCCAGCAGCTTGGTGGGTTTAGGGAACACTGAAGCTTTCTTT
CASSLVGLGNTEAFF
>NA|TRBV6-5|TRBJ2-1|NA|12
TGTGCCAGCAGTCCGGACCGGGGACGGGAGTTCTTC
CASSPDRGREFF
>NA|TRBV20-1|TRBJ2-1|NA|12
TGCAGTGCTGCACTGAGGGGGGATGAGCAGTTCTTC
CSAALRGDEQFF
>few|TRBV28|TRBJ2-3|TRBD1|14
TGTGCCAGCACCAGGACAGGGCGGGCAGATACGCAGTATTTT
CASTRTGRADTQYF
>few|TRBV4-3|TRBJ2-7|TRBD2|14
TGCGCCAGCAGCCAAGACGGGGACTACCACGAGCAGTACTTC
CASSQDGDYHEQYF
>NA|TRBV12-3/TRBV12-4|TRBJ2-2|NA|12
TGTGCCAGCAGTTTCCCCCCCGGGGAGCTGTTTTTT
CASSFPPGELFF
>few|TRBV7-2|TRBJ1-5|TRBD1|15
TGTGCCAGCAGCTTAGTGCAGGGGGGCAATCAGCCCCAGCATTTT
CASSLVQGGNQPQHF
>few|TRBV24-1|TRBJ2-7|TRBD1|19
TGTGCCACCAGTGATCCCGGTCGCCCCCCGGGACAGTCTTCCTACGAGCAGTACTTC
CATSDPGRPPGQSSYEQYF
>NA|TRBV4-2|TRBJ2-2|NA|14
TGTGCCAGCAGCCAAGAGCGGCTCACCGGGGAGCTGTTTTTT
CASSQERLTGELFF
>many|TRBV2|TRBJ2-3|TRBD2|15
TGTGCCAGCAGTAGACTAGCGGGGGGAACAGATACGCAGTATTTT
CASSRLAGGTDTQYF
>many|TRBV12-5|TRBJ2-6|NA|13
TGTGCTAGTGGTTCCTCTGGGGCCAACGTCCTGACTTTC
CASGSSGANVLTF